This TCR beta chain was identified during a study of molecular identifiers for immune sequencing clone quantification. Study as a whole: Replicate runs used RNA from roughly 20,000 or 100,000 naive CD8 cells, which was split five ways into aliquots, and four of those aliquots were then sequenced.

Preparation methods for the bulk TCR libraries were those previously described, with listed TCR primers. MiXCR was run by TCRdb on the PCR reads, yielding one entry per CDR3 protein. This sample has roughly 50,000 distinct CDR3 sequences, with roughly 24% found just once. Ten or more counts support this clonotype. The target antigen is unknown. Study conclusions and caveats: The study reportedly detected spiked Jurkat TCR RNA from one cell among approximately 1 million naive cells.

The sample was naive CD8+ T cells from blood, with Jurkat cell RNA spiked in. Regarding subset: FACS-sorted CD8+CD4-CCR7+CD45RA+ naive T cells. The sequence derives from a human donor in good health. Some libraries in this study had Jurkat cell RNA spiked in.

The DNA of the CDR3 is TGCGCCAGCAGCCAAAACAGGGGGGCCTCCTACGAGCAGTACTTC. As protein: CASSQNRGASYEQYF. The chain carries TRBV4-3 and TRBJ2-7; TRBD1 aligns across 8 bases. The CDR3 is made up of 15 amino acids. The V and J ends lost 2 bases and 0 bases, in that order; junction bases with no gene match: 3. CDR1 is LGHNA, CDR2 YSLEER, per germline.